This T cell receptor beta chain was sequenced in a study of shared clonotypes between healthy human individuals. Deletions cut 1 base from V and 2 bases from J, with 15 bases between. Germline V lookup: CDR1 SGHKS, CDR2 YYEKEE (reference sequence). The CDR3 is 16 amino acids. For unsorted samples, genomic DNA was extracted from around 88 million PBMCs. Notes on the study in general: Clonotype sharing among donors, it was expected, would be affected by sequencing depth. Tissues were not sampled, only blood, and their repertoires likely differ.

Points on this clone: Its target is unknown.

The table came from immunoSEQ multiplex PCR; TCRdb's copy has only in-frame clones and leaves some out. The top ten hold roughly 12% of the sample, which has 400,000 to 550,000 clones, 70% to 80% seen once. Sequencing was performed on PBMCs. This receptor was identified in a woman between 40 and 50 years old in good health. Some clones in this sample may be carry-over from other donors' samples. The chain uses TRBV5-5 and TRBJ1-2, with D perhaps matching TRBD1 (6 bases). The CDR3 loop reads CASSLTLPGQNYGYTF. In DNA form, the CDR3 reads TGTGCCAGCAGCTTGACGCTACCCGGACAGAACTATGGCTACACCTTC.